This T cell receptor beta chain was identified during a study of shared clonotypes between healthy human individuals (dated by TCRdb to 2019 to 2021). Background for the entire study: The cohort comprised a couple of women and three men aged 18 to 49 years. For each donor, CD4 naive and CD4 memory were each run on three plates, CD8 naive on two plates, and CD8 memory on one plate. To estimate repertoire size and how much clonotype sharing occurs between individuals, the study deeply sequenced the blood TCR repertoires of about five healthy adults. Different laboratories and diverse techniques were used to prepare libraries and sequence TCR repertoires, to increase sequencing depth and limit assay-specific biases. Leukapheresis yielded between about 0.94 and 9.5 billion PBMCs per donor.

Including the terminal cysteine and phenylalanine, the CDR3 comprises 15 residues. Only the CDR3 region is kept as DNA, spanning 45 bases read in frame from base 1. Healthy HIV-negative adults with no recently reported acute infections or vaccinations were included as donors. Every donor was a Caucasian adult residing in Nashville, Tennessee, USA. CD4+ T cells were enriched through magnetic negative selection, after which naive cells were positively selected on CD45RA and the remaining negative fraction served as the memory subset. After blood collection by leukapheresis, PBMCs were isolated using Ficoll-Histopaque density gradient centrifugation and then cryopreserved in the vapor phase of liquid nitrogen. Analytical flow cytometry was used to check the purity and quantity of every magnetically sorted T cell population. Genomic DNA was isolated from each sorted fraction and quantified by UV absorbance on a Nanodrop 2000c.

Findings and caveats that apply to the study as a whole: Naive subsets generally had larger estimated clonotype richness than memory subsets. Incomplete sequencing was indicated by rarefaction of sorted-subset datasets, despite the large sequencing depth. Sampling was restricted to blood, and TCR repertoires in tissue are likely to differ from TCR repertoires in blood. Clonotypes shared by all four sorted-subset donors showed higher generation probabilities than non-shared clonotypes. The small number of donors limited the genetic and exposure-history diversity represented. About 4.5% of naive CD4, 3.5% of naive CD8, roughly 2.5% of memory CD4, and about 0.4% of memory CD8 clonotypes were shared across four donors. Pairwise subsampling led to the expectation that sequencing depth would affect the degree of clonotype sharing among donors.

On this clone itself: Its antigen is currently not known. No base quality values were provided; no much bigger clone lies one nucleotide off.

Using the deep immunoSEQ assay, TCR CDR3 regions were amplified from genomic DNA by multiplex PCR. Extracted genomic DNA from each cell subset was spread evenly across all wells of several immunoSEQ 96-well plates, with each plate serving as a replicate. For sorted subsets, 150 to 250 ng of genomic DNA, equivalent to about 30,000 T cell genomes, went into each replicate PCR. Purified libraries were quantified with a Qubit 3.0 fluorometer, sized on a Bioanalyzer 2100, and re-quantified with the KAPA Library Quantification kit. Every immunoSEQ 96-well plate was sequenced on a separate single-read 150-cycle Illumina NextSeq 550 flow cell. For the original study's pipeline: Because the immunoSEQ output held only junctional sequences and lacked quality scores, the filtering could not match the filtering applied to full-length reads. To assign V/J genes and CDR3, sequences were annotated using PyIR, a Python wrapper for IgBLAST v1.9, with IMGT germline references. Reads were filtered out if the reads had weak V/J assignments (E-value above 1e-6), no CDR3, stop codons, out-of-frame junctions, or ambiguous translated residues. V3J clonotypes were defined by identical inferred V gene, J gene, and CDR3 amino acid sequence. The percentage overlap between two repertoires was calculated by dividing the number of shared unique clonotypes by the size of the smaller repertoire. Richness of each repertoire was evaluated using RTK rarefaction, the Chao1 estimator, and Recon v2.1 estimates of unobserved clonotypes. For all TCRbeta clonotypes obtained by the gDNA method from a few donors, generation probabilities were computed with OLGA. TCRdb took this table from immuneACCESS and kept in-frame rearrangements with V and J called. Such tables lack part of the clones; where checked against another copy, unresolved V genes explain under half of the gap, and the rest is unexplained. V, J and clone size derive from that table, while D and trimming were established from the DNA sequence. Counted in this sample were millions of clones; more than 80% of them appeared once. Clones ranked in the top ten supply 0.35% to 0.5% of the sample.

In this chain, TRBV21-1 is recombined with TRBJ1-3. TRBV21-1 is tagged as a pseudogene. Sequenced material: naive CD4+ T cells from PBMCs. The label giving this sample's cell subset or site can be read as: CD45RA+ positively selected. The origin of this receptor is a man aged 18 to 29 in good health. Some clones in this sample may be carry-over from other donors' samples. The DNA sequence reads TGTGCCAGCAGCAGACGACAGACTATGGGAAACACCATATATTTT. Translated, it reads CASSRRQTMGNTIYF.